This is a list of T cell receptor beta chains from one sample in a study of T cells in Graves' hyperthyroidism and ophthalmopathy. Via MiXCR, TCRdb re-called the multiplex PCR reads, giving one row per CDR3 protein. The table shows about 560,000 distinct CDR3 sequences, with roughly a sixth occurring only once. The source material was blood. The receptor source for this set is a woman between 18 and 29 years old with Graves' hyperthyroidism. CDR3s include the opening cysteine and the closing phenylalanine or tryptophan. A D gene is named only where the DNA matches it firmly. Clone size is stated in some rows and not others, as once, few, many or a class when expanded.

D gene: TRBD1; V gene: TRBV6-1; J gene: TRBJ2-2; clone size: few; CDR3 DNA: TGTGCCAGCACCTTACGGGGACAGCACACCGGGGAGCTGTTTTTT; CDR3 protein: CASTLRGQHTGELFF
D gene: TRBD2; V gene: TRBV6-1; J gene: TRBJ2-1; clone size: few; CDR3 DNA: TGTGCCAGCACTCAACTAGCGGGAGTCTTGAATGAGCAGTTCTTC; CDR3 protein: CASTQLAGVLNEQFF
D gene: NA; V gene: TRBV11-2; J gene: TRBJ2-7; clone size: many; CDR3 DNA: TGTGCCAGCAGCTCCCACCCGAGGGCAACCTACGAGCAGTACTTC; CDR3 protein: CASSSHPRATYEQYF
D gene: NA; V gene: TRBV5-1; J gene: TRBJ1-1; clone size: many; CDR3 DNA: TGCGCCAGCAGACTAGACCACACAGGTTACACTGAAGCTTTCTTT; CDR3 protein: CASRLDHTGYTEAFF
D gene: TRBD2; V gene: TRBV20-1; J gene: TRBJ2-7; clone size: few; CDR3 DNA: TGCAGTGCTAGCCCAAAACCGCCGGGACTAGCTTACTACGAGCAGTACTTC; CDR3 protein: CSASPKPPGLAYYEQYF
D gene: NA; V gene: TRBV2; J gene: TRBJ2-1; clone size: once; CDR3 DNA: TGTGCCAGCAGAGCTAGCGCGGGGGCGTACAATGAGCAGTTCTTC; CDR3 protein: CASRASAGAYNEQFF
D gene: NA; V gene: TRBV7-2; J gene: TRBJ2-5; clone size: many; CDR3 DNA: TGTGCCAGCAGCTGGGGGGGGACAGTCCAAGAGACCCAGTACTTC; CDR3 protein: CASSWGGTVQETQYF
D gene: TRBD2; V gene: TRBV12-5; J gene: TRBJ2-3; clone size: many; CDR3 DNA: TGTGCTAGTGGTTTGGCCAAATCCGGGACTAGCGGTACAGATACGCAGTATTTT; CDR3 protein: CASGLAKSGTSGTDTQYF
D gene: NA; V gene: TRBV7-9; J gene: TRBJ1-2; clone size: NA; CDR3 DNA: TGTGCCAGCAGCCCCGACGACTATGGCTACACCTTC; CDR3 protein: CASSPDDYGYTF
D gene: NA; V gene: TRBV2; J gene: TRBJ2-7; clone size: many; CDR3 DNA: TGTGCCAGCAGTGAATTGTACGAGCAGTACTTC; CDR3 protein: CASSELYEQYF
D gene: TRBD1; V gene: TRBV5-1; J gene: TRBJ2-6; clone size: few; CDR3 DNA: TGCGCCACCAGGGACAGTCCTGCCTCTGGGGCCAACGTCCTGACTTTC; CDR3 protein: CATRDSPASGANVLTF
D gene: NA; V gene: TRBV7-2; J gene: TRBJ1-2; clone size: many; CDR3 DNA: TGTGCCAGCAGCCATTGGGAGGCCTTCTTACCTAACTATGGCTACACCTTC; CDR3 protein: CASSHWEAFLPNYGYTF
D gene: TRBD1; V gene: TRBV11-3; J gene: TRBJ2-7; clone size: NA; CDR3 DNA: TGTGCCAGCAGCCTACTCACAGGGGGATCCCACGAGCAGTACTTC; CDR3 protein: CASSLLTGGSHEQYF
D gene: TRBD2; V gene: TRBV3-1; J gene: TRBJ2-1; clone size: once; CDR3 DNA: TGTGCCAGCAGCCAAGGACTAGCGGGGGGATACAGTGAGCAGTTCTTC; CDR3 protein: CASSQGLAGGYSEQFF
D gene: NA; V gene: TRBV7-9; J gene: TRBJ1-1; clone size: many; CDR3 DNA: TGTGCCAGCAGCCAAACCGACAAGAACACTGAAGCTTTCTTT; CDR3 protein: CASSQTDKNTEAFF
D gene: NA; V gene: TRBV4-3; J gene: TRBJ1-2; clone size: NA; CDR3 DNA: TGCGCCAGCAGCCCGACCCGCCTTGGTGACTATGGCTACACCTTC; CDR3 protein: CASSPTRLGDYGYTF
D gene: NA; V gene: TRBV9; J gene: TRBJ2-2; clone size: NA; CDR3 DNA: TGTGCCAGCAGCGTAGTTTCCGACAGCACCGGGGAGCTGTTTTTT; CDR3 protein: CASSVVSDSTGELFF
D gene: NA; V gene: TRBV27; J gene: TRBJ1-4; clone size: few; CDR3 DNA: TGTGCCAGCAGTTTAGAGGGGGGTGTACCTAATGAAAAACTGTTTTTT; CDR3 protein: CASSLEGGVPNEKLFF